The clone carrying this T cell receptor beta chain was counted ten times or more. Its antigen is not known. The germline gene is not matched at one end of the junction; a read error may be the cause. Germline V gene data show CDR1 as SQVTM and CDR2 as ANQGSEA. CDR3 length equals 14 residues. The sample is drawn from a study of neurological immune-mediated disorders. Study conclusions and caveats: A possible signature appeared as one related-CDR3 cluster, in which phylogenetic grouping placed the repertoires of 18 of 34 multiple sclerosis patients.

One entry per CDR3 protein results from TCRdb running MiXCR on the 5' RACE reads. Among approximately 50,000 distinct CDR3 sequences listed, 3.8% were seen once. The clonotype was recovered from a man aged 55-75 years with multiple sclerosis. This rearrangement joins TRBV29-1 to TRBJ2-7; TRBD1 matches 7 bases. Sequencing was carried out using PBMCs. The CDR3 nucleotides are TGCAGCGTGGAAGGGGGCGCGGACTTCACGGAGCAGTACTTC. Translated: CSVEGGADFTEQYF.